The clone carrying this TCR beta chain was seen just once. This sample was taken from a study of blood T cell repertoires in COVID-19. The CDR3 sequence is 17 residues long. Germline values: CDR1 MNHEY, CDR2 SVGEGT. Germline trimming cut 2 bases from V and 4 bases from J; bases unmatched to any gene: 8. Assay: immunoSEQ multiplex PCR; the TCRdb copy retains only in-frame clones and omits some. Of hundreds of thousands of clones in the sample, around nine tenths were seen once. Specimen: peripheral blood. This receptor was obtained from a human donor in a cohort sampled during active COVID-19. V and J are TRBV6-2 or TRBV6-3 and TRBJ1-4, with 9 positions matching TRBD1. Here the CDR3 reads CASSYAFRDRVNEKLFF. The DNA for the CDR3 is TGTGCCAGCAGTTACGCCTTCCGGGACAGGGTTAATGAAAAACTGTTTTTT.